Sequencing of this T cell receptor (beta chain) was carried out in a study of blood T cell repertoires in COVID-19. Study at large: From the United States, Italy and Spain came samples of acute and convalescent COVID-19. T cells, B-cell-depleted T cells, or PBMCs provided the cDNA or gDNA that served as material.

CDR3 size: 15 residues. Germline CDR1 KGHSH, CDR2 LQKENI. Trimming removed 6 bases from V and 3 bases from J, with 16 bases in between. TCRdb keeps only in-frame clones here, not all; method: immunoSEQ multiplex PCR. The sample yields about 250,000 clones, about 80% seen once. The rearrangement uses TRBV18 and TRBJ2-3, with TRBD2 as a possible D gene (6 bases). The sample consisted of peripheral blood. This receptor was identified in a man at least 80 years old with acute or convalescent COVID-19. CDR3 region: CASSSRRGTTDTQYF. The CDR3 nucleotides read TGTGCCAGCTCCTCCCGGCGGGGAACGACAGATACGCAGTATTTT. Using reference TRBV18 and TRBJ2-3 for the parts outside the CDR3, the full variable domain is NAGVMQNPRHLVRRRGQEARLRCSPMKGHSHVYWYRQLPEEGLKFMVYLQKENIIDESGMPKERFSAEFPKEGPSILRIQQVVRGDSAAYFCASSSRRGTTDTQYFGPGTRLTVL.